The 6 T cell receptor beta chains listed next were all sequenced from one sample in a study of human T cells and chemical hapten exposure. This sample's time point: pre-sensitization, week 0. Specified treatment: therapeutic diphenylcyclopropenone sensitization with weekly scalp DPC. TCRdb called the RACE reads again in MiXCR, with one record for every CDR3 protein. The table lists about 51,000 distinct CDR3 sequences, about 9.2% of them singletons. The specimen was whole blood, collected in connection with sensitization to the hapten diphenylcyclopropenone (DPC). These receptors all come from a woman aged 35 to 49 with alopecia areata. Some clones in this sample may be carry-over from other donors' samples.

As to this clonotype: With a much larger clone just one base away, this may be a read error. This chain links TRBV4-1 with TRBJ2-7, with 9 bases that match TRBD1. The CDR3 length is 16 residues. Per the germline V gene, CDR1 is MGHRA and CDR2 is YSYEKL. The CDR3 loop is CASSQVLGQGSYKQYF. In nucleotides, the CDR3 is TGCGCCAGCAGCCAAGTCTTAGGACAGGGGTCCTACAAGCAGTACTTC.

This clonotype was observed many times. J is TRBJ1-1 and V is TRBV6-6; D possibly corresponds to TRBD1 (5 bases). The CDR3 loop spans 14 amino acids. Germline CDR1 reads MNHNY; CDR2 reads SVGAGI (reference sequence). Trimming cost V 6 bases and J 4 bases, with 15 bases left between them. The CDR3 nucleotides read TGTGCCAGCAGCACCCTGGACCAGGGCACTGAAGCTTTCTTT. Protein: CASSTLDQGTEAFF.

This clonotype was found a few times. The rearrangement links TRBV5-1 to TRBJ1-2; possible D gene TRBD1, 5 bases. The CDR3 sequence is 18 residues long. Trimming shortened V by 0 bases and J by 0 bases, and 18 bases separated the two germline ends. CDR1 is SGHRS, CDR2 YFSETQ, per germline. CDR3 in amino acids: CASSLVGAELLANYGYTF. The CDR3 DNA is TGCGCCAGCAGCTTGGTAGGGGCAGAACTCCTAGCTAACTATGGCTACACCTTC.

The DNA for the CDR3 is TGTGCCAGCAGCTTATTCGGCAGGGGTATCGAGACCCAGTACTTC. Its translation is CASSLFGRGIETQYF. V and J are TRBV7-6 and TRBJ2-5; D is perhaps TRBD1 (6 bases). Deletions cut 2 bases from V and 5 bases from J, with 15 bases between. The CDR3 runs 15 residues. The germline V gene encodes CDR1 SGHVS and CDR2 FNYEAQ.

This rearrangement joins TRBV9 to TRBJ2-3; 11 nucleotides match TRBD2. Germline assignment: CDR1 SGDLS and CDR2 YYNGEE. This CDR3 is 16 amino acids long. V gave up 4 bases and J gave up 3 bases; unmatched junction bases: 7. CDR3 loop: CASSSTSGGGTDTQYF. CDR3 nucleotide sequence: TGTGCCAGCAGCAGCACTAGCGGGGGAGGTACAGATACGCAGTATTTT.

This clonotype was detected a few times. CDR3 bases: TGCAGTGCTAGGTTAAACAGGGGCGGTCGGTCCTACGAGCAGTACTTC. It translates to CSARLNRGGRSYEQYF. The chain links TRBV20-1 to TRBJ2-7, with 7 bases that match TRBD1. The V and J ends lost 3 bases and 1 base, in that order; junction bases with no gene match: 12. Per the germline V gene, CDR1 is DFQATT and CDR2 is SNEGSKA (reference sequence). This CDR3 has 16 residues.